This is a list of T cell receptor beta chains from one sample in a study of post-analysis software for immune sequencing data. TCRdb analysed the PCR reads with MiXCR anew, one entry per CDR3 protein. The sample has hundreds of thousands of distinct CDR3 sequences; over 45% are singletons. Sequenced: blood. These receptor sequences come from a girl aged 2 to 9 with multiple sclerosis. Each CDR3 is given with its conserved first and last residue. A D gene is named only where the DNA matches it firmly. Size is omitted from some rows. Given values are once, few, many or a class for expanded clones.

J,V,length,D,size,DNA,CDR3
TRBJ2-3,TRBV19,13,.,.,TGTGCCGGTAGTATAGCCCTCACAGATACGCAGTATTTT,CAGSIALTDTQYF
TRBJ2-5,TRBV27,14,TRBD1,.,TGTGCCAGCAGTCCGAGGACAGGGATGGAGACCCAGTACTTC,CASSPRTGMETQYF
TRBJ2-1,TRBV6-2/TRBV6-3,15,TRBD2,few,TGTGCCAGCAGTTACGGACTAGCGGGCGTTAATGAGCAGTTCTTC,CASSYGLAGVNEQFF
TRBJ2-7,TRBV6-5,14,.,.,TGTGCCAGCAGTTACCTCACAGGGCCCTACGAGCAGTACTTC,CASSYLTGPYEQYF
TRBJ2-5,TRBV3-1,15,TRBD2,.,TGTGCCAGCAGCCAAGTAGGGGCGGGAGCAGAGACCCAGTACTTC,CASSQVGAGAETQYF
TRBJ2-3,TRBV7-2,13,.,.,TGTGCCAGCAGCCAGGACTCTTCGGATACGCAGTATTTT,CASSQDSSDTQYF
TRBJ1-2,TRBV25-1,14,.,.,TGTGCCAGCAGTGCCCGAGACAGGTACTATGGCTACACCTTC,CASSARDRYYGYTF
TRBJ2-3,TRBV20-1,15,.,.,TGCAGTGCGCGGCCGGACAGCCTTGGCACAGATACGCAGTATTTT,CSARPDSLGTDTQYF
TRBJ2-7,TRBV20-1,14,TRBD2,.,TGCAGTGCTAGAGGAGCGGGGGGAACCTACGAGCAGTACTTC,CSARGAGGTYEQYF
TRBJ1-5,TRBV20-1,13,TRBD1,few,TGCAGTGCTACAGGGGGTAGCAATCAGCCCCAGCATTTT,CSATGGSNQPQHF
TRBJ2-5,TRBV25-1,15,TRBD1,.,TGTGCCAGCACTCCGACAGGGCGCTGGGAAGAGACCCAGTACTTC,CASTPTGRWEETQYF
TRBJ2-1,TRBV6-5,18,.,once,TGTGCCAGCAGTTCCCCCCCCTGGCGGGACCGGTCCTACAATGAGCAGTTCTTC,CASSSPPWRDRSYNEQFF
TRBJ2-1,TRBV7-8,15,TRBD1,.,TGTGCCAGCAGCAGCCGGGACAGGGCAAAGAATGAGCAGTTCTTC,CASSSRDRAKNEQFF
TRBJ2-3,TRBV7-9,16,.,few,TGTGCCAGCAGCCAAACCGGGACCGACTTCCGGGATACGCAGTATTTT,CASSQTGTDFRDTQYF
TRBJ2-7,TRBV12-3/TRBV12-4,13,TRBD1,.,TGTGCCAGCAGTTTCGGACAGGGCCCCGAGCAGTACTTC,CASSFGQGPEQYF
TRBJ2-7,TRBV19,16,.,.,TGTGCCAGTAGTATAGGGTGGCAAACCGGTACCTACGAGCAGTACTTC,CASSIGWQTGTYEQYF
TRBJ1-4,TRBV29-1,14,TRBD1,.,TGCAGCGTTGTAGCAGGGGGCGGTGGTGAAAAACTGTTTTTT,CSVVAGGGGEKLFF
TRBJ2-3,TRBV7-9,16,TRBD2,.,TGTGCCAGCAGCTTAGCGCCTAGCGGGAGATCATCGACGCAGTATTTT,CASSLAPSGRSSTQYF
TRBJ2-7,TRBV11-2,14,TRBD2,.,TGTGCCAGCAGCCCGGGTAGCGGGAGGTACGAGCAGTACTTC,CASSPGSGRYEQYF